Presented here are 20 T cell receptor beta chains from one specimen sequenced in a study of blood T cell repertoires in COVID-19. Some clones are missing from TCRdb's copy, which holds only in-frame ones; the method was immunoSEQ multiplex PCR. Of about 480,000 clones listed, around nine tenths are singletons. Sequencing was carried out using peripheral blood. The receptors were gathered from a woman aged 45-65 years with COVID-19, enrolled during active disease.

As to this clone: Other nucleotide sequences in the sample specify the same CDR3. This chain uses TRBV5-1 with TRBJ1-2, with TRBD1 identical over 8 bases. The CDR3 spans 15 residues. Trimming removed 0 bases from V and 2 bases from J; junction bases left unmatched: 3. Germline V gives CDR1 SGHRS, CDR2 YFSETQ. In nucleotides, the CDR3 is TGCGCCAGCAGCTTGGAGACAGGGGCCAACTATGGCTACACCTTC. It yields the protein CASSLETGANYGYTF. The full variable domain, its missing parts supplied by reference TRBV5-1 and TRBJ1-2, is KAGVTQTPRYLIKTRGQQVTLSCSPISGHRSVSWYQQTPGQGLQFLFEYFSETQRNKGNFPGRFSGRQFSNSRSEMNVSTLELGDSALYLCASSLETGANYGYTFGSGTRLTVV.

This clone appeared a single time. CDR3 sequence reads: CSASGLEKTQYF. The CDR3 region has the DNA TGCAGTGCTAGTGGACTAGAAAAGACCCAGTACTTC. The chain carries TRBV20-1 and TRBJ2-5; 7 positions agree with TRBD2. The CDR3 runs to 12 residues. V shed 3 bases and J 6 bases; nucleotides not matched to a gene: 4. Looked up from germline, CDR1 is DFQATT and CDR2 is SNEGSKA (reference sequence).

The CDR3 sequence: CASSLLQRNFMQFF. CDR3 DNA: TGCGCCAGCAGCCTACTACAAAGGAACTTTATGCAGTTCTTC. The rearrangement uses TRBV4-1 and TRBJ2-1; D gene unclear. Germline values: CDR1 MGHRA, CDR2 YSYEKL. The length of the CDR3 is 14 residues. The V and J ends lost 4 bases and 12 bases respectively, with 19 bases between them.

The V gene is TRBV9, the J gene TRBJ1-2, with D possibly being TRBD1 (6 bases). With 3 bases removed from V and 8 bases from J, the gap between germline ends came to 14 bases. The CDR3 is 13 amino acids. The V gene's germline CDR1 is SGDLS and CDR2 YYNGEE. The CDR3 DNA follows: TGTGCCAGCAGCGCGATACAGGGTCACGGCTACACCTTC. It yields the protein CASSAIQGHGYTF.

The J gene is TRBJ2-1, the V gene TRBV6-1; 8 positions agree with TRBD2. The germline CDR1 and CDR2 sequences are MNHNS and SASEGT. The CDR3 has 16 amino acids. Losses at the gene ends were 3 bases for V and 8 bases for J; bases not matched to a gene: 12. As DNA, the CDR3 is TGTGCCAGCAGTGACCCATCGGGACTAGGTAAACATGAGCAGTTCTTC. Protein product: CASSDPSGLGKHEQFF.

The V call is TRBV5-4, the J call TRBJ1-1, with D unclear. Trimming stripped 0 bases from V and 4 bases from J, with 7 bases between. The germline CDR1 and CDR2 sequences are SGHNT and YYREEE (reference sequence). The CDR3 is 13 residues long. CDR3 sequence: CASSLAWSTEAFF. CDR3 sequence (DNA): TGTGCCAGCAGCTTGGCGTGGAGCACTGAAGCTTTCTTT.

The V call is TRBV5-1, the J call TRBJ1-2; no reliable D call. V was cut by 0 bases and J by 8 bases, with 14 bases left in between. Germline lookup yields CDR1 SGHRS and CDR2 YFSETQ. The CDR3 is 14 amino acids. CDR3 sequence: CASSLEPGDQGYTF. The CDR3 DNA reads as TGCGCCAGCAGCTTGGAACCGGGAGATCAAGGCTACACCTTC.

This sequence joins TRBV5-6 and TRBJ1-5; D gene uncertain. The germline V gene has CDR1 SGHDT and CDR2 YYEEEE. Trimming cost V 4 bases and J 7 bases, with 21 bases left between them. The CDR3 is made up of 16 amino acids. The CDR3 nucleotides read TGTGCCAGCAGCCACGGAGGGCCGAGATCGGACCAGCCCCAGCATTTT. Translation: CASSHGGPRSDQPQHF. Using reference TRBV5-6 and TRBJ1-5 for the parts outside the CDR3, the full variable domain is DAGVTQSPTHLIKTRGQQVTLRCSPKSGHDTVSWYQQALGQGPQFIFQYYEEEERQRGNFPDRFSGHQFPNYSSELNVNALLLGDSALYLCASSHGGPRSDQPQHFGDGTRLSIL.

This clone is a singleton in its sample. In nucleotides, the CDR3 is TGTGCCAGCCTAGCGGGGTATTATGAGCAGTTCTTC. This codes for CASLAGYYEQFF. The chain joins TRBV2 to TRBJ2-1; 9 bases align to TRBD2. V dropped 8 bases and J dropped 8; count of bases not matched to a gene: 4. The CDR3 length is 12 residues. Germline V lookup: CDR1 SNHLY, CDR2 FYNNEI.

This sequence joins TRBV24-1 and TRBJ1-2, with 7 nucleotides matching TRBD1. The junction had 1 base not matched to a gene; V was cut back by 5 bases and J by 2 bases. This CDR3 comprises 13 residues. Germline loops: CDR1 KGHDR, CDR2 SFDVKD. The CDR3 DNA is TGTGCCACCAGTGGGGGACAGAACTATGGCTACACCTTC. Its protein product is CATSGGQNYGYTF.

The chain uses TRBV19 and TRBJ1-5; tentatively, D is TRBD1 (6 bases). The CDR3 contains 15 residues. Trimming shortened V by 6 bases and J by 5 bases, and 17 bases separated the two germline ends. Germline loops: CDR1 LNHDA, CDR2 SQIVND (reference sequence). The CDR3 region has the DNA TGTGCCAGTAGCTCGGACAGCTTAAGGGATCAGCCCCAGCATTTT. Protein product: CASSSDSLRDQPQHF.

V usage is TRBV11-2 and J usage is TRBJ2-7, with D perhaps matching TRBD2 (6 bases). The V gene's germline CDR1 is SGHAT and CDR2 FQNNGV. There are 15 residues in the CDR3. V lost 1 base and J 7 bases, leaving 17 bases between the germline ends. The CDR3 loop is CASSLVVSGVGEQYF. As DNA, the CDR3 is TGTGCCAGCAGCTTAGTGGTGTCGGGAGTTGGGGAGCAGTACTTC.

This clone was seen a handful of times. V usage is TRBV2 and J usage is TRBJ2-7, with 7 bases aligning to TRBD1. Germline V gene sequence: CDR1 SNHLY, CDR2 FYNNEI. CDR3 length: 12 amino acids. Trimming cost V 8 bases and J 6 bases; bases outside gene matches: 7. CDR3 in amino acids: CASLLGGGEQYF. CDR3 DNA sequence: TGTGCCAGCCTCTTAGGGGGCGGCGAGCAGTACTTC.

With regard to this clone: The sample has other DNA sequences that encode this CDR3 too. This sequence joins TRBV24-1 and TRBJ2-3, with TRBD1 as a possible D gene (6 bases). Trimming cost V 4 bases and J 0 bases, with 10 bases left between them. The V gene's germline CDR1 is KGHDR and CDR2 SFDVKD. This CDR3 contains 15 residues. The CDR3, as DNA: TGTGCCACCAGTGACCCCGGGACAAGCACAGATACGCAGTATTTT. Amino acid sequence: CATSDPGTSTDTQYF.

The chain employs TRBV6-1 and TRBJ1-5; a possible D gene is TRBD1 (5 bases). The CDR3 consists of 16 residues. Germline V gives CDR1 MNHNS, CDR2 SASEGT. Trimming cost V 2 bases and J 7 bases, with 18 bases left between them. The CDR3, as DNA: TGTGCCAGCAGTGAATGGGGCGAGGACCCCAAGCAGCCCCAGCATTTT. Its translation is CASSEWGEDPKQPQHF.

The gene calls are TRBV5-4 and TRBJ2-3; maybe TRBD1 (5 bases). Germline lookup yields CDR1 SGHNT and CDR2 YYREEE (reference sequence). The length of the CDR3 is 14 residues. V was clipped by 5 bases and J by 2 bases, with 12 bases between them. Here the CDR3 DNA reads TGTGCCAGCAGTAATAAGGGGTCCACAGATACGCAGTATTTT. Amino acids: CASSNKGSTDTQYF.

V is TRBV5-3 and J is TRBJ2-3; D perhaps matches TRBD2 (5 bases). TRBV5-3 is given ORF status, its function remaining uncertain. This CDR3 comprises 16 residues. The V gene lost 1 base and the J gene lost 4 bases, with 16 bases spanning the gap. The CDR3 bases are TGTGCCAGAAGCTTGTATCTAGCCCACCTCCCAGATACGCAGTATTTT. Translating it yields CARSLYLAHLPDTQYF.

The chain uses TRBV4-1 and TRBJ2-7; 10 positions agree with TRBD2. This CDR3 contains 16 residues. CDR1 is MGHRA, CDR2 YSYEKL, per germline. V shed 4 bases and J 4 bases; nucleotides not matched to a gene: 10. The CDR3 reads CASSPQSGGALYEQYF. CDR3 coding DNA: TGCGCCAGCAGCCCCCAGAGCGGGGGGGCCTTATACGAGCAGTACTTC.

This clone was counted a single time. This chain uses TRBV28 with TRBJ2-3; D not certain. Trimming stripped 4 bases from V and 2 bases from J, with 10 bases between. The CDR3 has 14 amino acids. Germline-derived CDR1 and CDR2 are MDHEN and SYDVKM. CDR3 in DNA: TGTGCCAGCAGTTCCCACTATGACACAGATACGCAGTATTTT. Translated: CASSSHYDTDTQYF.

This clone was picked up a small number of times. The CDR3 here is CATQDNSPLHF. The CDR3 DNA is TGTGCCACCCAGGATAATTCACCCCTCCACTTT. The chain combines TRBV28 with TRBJ1-6; D not resolved. The CDR3 spans 11 residues. The germline V gene encodes CDR1 MDHEN and CDR2 SYDVKM. V was trimmed by 10 bases and J by 5 bases, leaving 6 bases between them.